A single sample gave rise to the 24 T cell receptor beta chains below, sequenced in a study of blood T cell repertoires in COVID-19. Only in-frame clones appear in the TCRdb table, and some are missing; sequencing was by immunoSEQ multiplex PCR. Of around 64,000 clones listed, around 66% are singletons. Material: PBMCs or T cells enriched from blood (not recorded which). These receptors all come from a woman aged 60 to 75 who had been exposed to COVID-19.

The rearrangement uses TRBV11-2 and TRBJ1-6, with unresolved D. V was trimmed by 7 bases and J by 2 bases, leaving 9 bases between them. This CDR3 is built from 14 residues. Germline lookup yields CDR1 SGHAT and CDR2 FQNNGV. This CDR3 is CASTTEPYNSPLHF. For the CDR3, the DNA is TGTGCCAGCACTACAGAGCCCTATAATTCACCCCTCCACTTT.

V usage is TRBV4-3 and J usage is TRBJ1-2; 7 bases are a match to TRBD1. V lost 4 bases and J lost 0; bases outside the gene matches: 5. Germline-derived CDR1 and CDR2 are LGHNA and YSLEER. This CDR3 contains 15 residues. CDR3 sequence (DNA): TGCGCCAGCAGCCTTAAGACAGGGCCTAACTATGGCTACACCTTC. This translates into CASSLKTGPNYGYTF.

The chain is built from TRBV7-2 and TRBJ2-5; D gene unclear. V lost 0 bases and J lost 5, with 7 bases in between. Germline lookup yields CDR1 SGHTA and CDR2 FQGNSA. The CDR3 contains 13 residues. CDR3 bases: TGTGCCAGCAGCTTAGCGGCCCCGGAGACCCAGTACTTC. Protein sequence: CASSLAAPETQYF.

V is TRBV19 and J is TRBJ1-5, with 10 bases lining up with TRBD1. Germline CDR1 LNHDA, CDR2 SQIVND (reference sequence). The CDR3 consists of 14 residues. V gave up 7 bases and J gave up 2 bases; unmatched junction bases: 2. The CDR3 is CASKGQGGNQPQHF. In DNA form, the CDR3 reads TGTGCCAGTAAAGGACAGGGGGGCAATCAGCCCCAGCATTTT.

The J gene is TRBJ2-5, the V gene TRBV29-1; 8 positions agree with TRBD1. Germline V lookup: CDR1 SQVTM, CDR2 ANQGSEA. The CDR3 is made up of 12 amino acids. The V and J ends lost 5 bases and 9 bases, in that order; junction bases with no gene match: 8. The DNA of the CDR3 is TGCAGCGTTCGACAGGGGAACGAGGCCCAGTACTTC. It codes for CSVRQGNEAQYF.

V gene TRBV19 combines with J gene TRBJ2-1; 9 bases are a match to TRBD2. J lost 4 bases, V lost 3 bases, and 7 bases had no gene match. This CDR3 is 16 amino acids long. The germline CDR1 and CDR2 sequences are LNHDA and SQIVND (reference sequence). Written as DNA, the CDR3 is TGTGCCAGTAGTATCGTGGCTAGCGGGATATACAATGAGCAGTTCTTC. Its protein product is CASSIVASGIYNEQFF.

This clone was found a few times. J is TRBJ1-5 and V is TRBV7-2; no clear D. The CDR3 extends over 13 amino acids. CDR1 and CDR2 from the germline V gene are SGHTA and FQGNSA. With 2 bases removed from V and 4 bases from J, the gap between germline ends came to 6 bases. The CDR3 sequence: CASSLSRNQPQHF. CDR3 bases: TGTGCCAGCAGCTTATCTAGAAATCAGCCCCAGCATTTT.

The chain joins TRBV21-1 to TRBJ1-5; the table gives TRBD1 as D, unverified against the DNA. TRBV21-1 is classified as a pseudogene. This CDR3 spans 13 amino acids. DNA for the CDR3: TGTGCCATCAGGAGGGACAGGAATCAGCCCCAGCATTTT. Amino acids: CAIRRDRNQPQHF.

This clone was seen only a few times. The rearrangement joins TRBV28 to TRBJ2-7, with 7 bases that match TRBD1. The CDR3 consists of 14 residues. Germline lookup yields CDR1 MDHEN and CDR2 SYDVKM. J lost 0 bases, V lost 6 bases, and 5 bases had no gene match. CDR3 sequence: CASSYGDSSYEQYF. DNA of the CDR3: TGTGCCAGCAGCTACGGGGACAGCTCCTACGAGCAGTACTTC.

This CDR3 is CASSFPSRLDSPLHF. For the CDR3, the DNA is TGTGCCAGCAGTTTCCCCTCGAGGCTCGATTCACCCCTCCACTTT. V and J are TRBV28 and TRBJ1-6, with D unresolved. The V end lost 3 bases, the J end lost 8 bases, and 14 bases lay between the germline ends. Germline V gives CDR1 MDHEN, CDR2 SYDVKM. The CDR3 runs 15 residues. Supplemented by reference TRBV28 and TRBJ1-6, the full variable domain reads DVKVTQSSRYLVKRTGEKVFLECVQDMDHENMFWYRQDPGLGLRLIYFSYDVKMKEKGDIPEGYSVSREKKERFSLILESASTNQTSMYLCASSFPSRLDSPLHFGNGTRLTVT.

This chain uses TRBV6-5 with TRBJ2-7, with D tentatively TRBD1 (6 bases). Germline loops: CDR1 MNHEY, CDR2 SVGAGI. The CDR3 runs to 13 residues. Trimming removed 6 bases at V and 1 base at J, with 10 bases between. The CDR3 DNA is TGTGCCAGCAGCGCAACAGGGTCCTACGAGCAGTACTTC. Protein sequence: CASSATGSYEQYF.

V and J are TRBV19 and TRBJ1-1, with D uncertain. V dropped 8 bases and J dropped 3 bases, with 10 bases sitting between them. From germline, CDR1 is LNHDA and CDR2 SQIVND (reference sequence). This CDR3 region has 12 residues. The CDR3 here is CASGPGYTEAFF. CDR3 DNA: TGTGCCAGTGGACCGGGGTACACTGAAGCTTTCTTT. Supplemented by reference TRBV19 and TRBJ1-1, the full variable domain reads DGGITQSPKYLFRKEGQNVTLSCEQNLNHDAMYWYRQDPGQGLRLIYYSQIVNDFQKGDIAEGYSVSREKKESFPLTVTSAQKNPTAFYLCASGPGYTEAFFGQGTRLTVV.

This clone has just one count. This chain links TRBV11-2 with TRBJ1-2; tentative D call: TRBD1 (5 bases). V lost 2 bases and J 1 base, leaving 14 bases between the germline ends. Germline CDR1 SGHAT, CDR2 FQNNGV. The CDR3 is 16 residues long. CDR3 region: CASSLSGRGLNYGYTF. The CDR3 DNA sequence: TGTGCCAGCAGCTTAAGCGGGAGGGGCCTTAACTATGGCTACACCTTC. The full variable domain, with the rest looked up from reference TRBV11-2 and TRBJ1-2, is EAGVAQSPRYKIIEKRQSVAFWCNPISGHATLYWYQQILGQGPKLLIQFQNNGVVDDSQLPKDRFSAERLKGVDSTLKIQPAKLEDSAVYLCASSLSGRGLNYGYTFGSGTRLTVV.

The V and J genes are TRBV7-8 and TRBJ2-3, with TRBD2 identical over 7 bases. The V and J ends lost 3 bases and 0 bases, in that order; junction bases with no gene match: 0. Germline CDR1 reads SGHVS; CDR2 reads FQNEAQ. This CDR3 comprises 14 residues. As DNA, the CDR3 is TGTGCCAGCAGCTTTAGCGGGAGCACAGATACGCAGTATTTT. Protein sequence: CASSFSGSTDTQYF.

The rearrangement uses TRBV11-2 and TRBJ2-7; 8 nucleotides align to TRBD1. Germline V CDR1 and CDR2: SGHAT, FQNNGV. This CDR3 is built from 13 residues. V gave up 0 bases and J gave up 6 bases; unmatched junction bases: 1. DNA of the CDR3: TGTGCCAGCAGCTTAGAACAGGGGGGCGAGCAGTACTTC. Its protein is CASSLEQGGEQYF.

This chain links TRBV28 with TRBJ1-4, with 8 bases identical to TRBD1. V lost 5 bases, J lost 4 bases, and 9 bases stayed unmatched. CDR1 is MDHEN and CDR2 is SYDVKM in the germline V gene. The CDR3 runs to 16 residues. DNA of the CDR3: TGTGCCAGCAGTCTTCCGCCGGGACAGGTTAATGAAAAACTGTTTTTT. Its translation: CASSLPPGQVNEKLFF.

This chain links TRBV12-3 or TRBV12-4 with TRBJ1-2; no definite D call. V was clipped by 5 bases and J by 2 bases, with 6 bases between them. The CDR3 is 12 residues long. Here the CDR3 DNA reads TGTGCCAGCAGTCGAGAGAACTATGGCTACACCTTC. Translating gives CASSRENYGYTF.

This rearrangement joins TRBV7-9 to TRBJ1-1; 7 positions agree with TRBD1. The CDR3 runs to 12 residues. The V gene's germline CDR1 is SEHNR and CDR2 FQNEAQ (reference sequence). With 5 bases clipped from V and 7 bases from J, the junction kept 4 bases outside the gene matches. The CDR3 DNA sequence: TGTGCCAGCAGCCCCGACAGGGTTGAAGCTTTCTTT. Protein: CASSPDRVEAFF.

The CDR3 spells CASSLGASGRVTDTQYF. CDR3 coding DNA: TGTGCCAGCAGCTTAGGTGCTAGCGGTCGGGTCACAGATACGCAGTATTTT. The chain carries TRBV11-3 and TRBJ2-3, with 7 nucleotides matching TRBD2. Germline-derived CDR1 and CDR2 are SGHNT and YENEEA. With V trimmed by 1 base and J by 2 bases, 9 bases remained unmatched. The CDR3 loop spans 17 amino acids.

This clone was detected a few times. The chain links TRBV20-1 to TRBJ1-2; maybe TRBD1 (5 bases). The CDR3 covers 11 residues. CDR1 is DFQATT and CDR2 is SNEGSKA in the germline V gene (reference sequence). This chain's CDR3 is CARGGVVGYTF. The CDR3 DNA follows: TGCGCCCGGGGGGGAGTGGTCGGCTACACCTTC.

A single count supports this clone. This chain joins TRBV4-3 and TRBJ1-2, with TRBD1 identical over 7 bases. The CDR3 consists of 16 residues. Trimming removed 0 bases from V and 5 bases from J; junction bases left unmatched: 9. Germline loops: CDR1 LGHNA, CDR2 YSLEER. The CDR3 region is CASSQDPDREIYGYTF. CDR3 DNA sequence: TGCGCCAGCAGCCAAGATCCCGACAGGGAGATTTATGGCTACACCTTC.

The chain has TRBV3-1 (or the pseudogene TRBV3-2) and TRBJ1-5; 7 bases line up with TRBD1. V was pared by 0 bases and J by 4 bases, with 0 bases of the junction left unmatched. This CDR3 is 14 amino acids long. Germline V gene data show CDR1 as LGHDT and CDR2 as YNNKEL (reference sequence). The CDR3 DNA reads as TGTGCCAGCAGCCAAGAGACAGGGAATCAGCCCCAGCATTTT. As protein: CASSQETGNQPQHF.

The chain combines TRBV28 with TRBJ2-7; D remains ambiguous. Germline CDR1 MDHEN, CDR2 SYDVKM. This CDR3 contains 12 residues. Trimming removed 5 bases at V and 6 bases at J, with 11 bases between. In DNA form, the CDR3 reads TGTGCCAGCAGTCGCTGGCCCTCCGAGCAGTACTTC. Its protein is CASSRWPSEQYF. Drawing the rest from reference TRBV28 and TRBJ2-7, the complete variable domain is DVKVTQSSRYLVKRTGEKVFLECVQDMDHENMFWYRQDPGLGLRLIYFSYDVKMKEKGDIPEGYSVSREKKERFSLILESASTNQTSMYLCASSRWPSEQYFGPGTRLTVT.

The rearrangement links TRBV14 to TRBJ2-1; D is possibly TRBD1 (6 bases). The germline gives CDR1 SGHDN, CDR2 FVKESK. The CDR3 is 16 amino acids. V lost 1 base and J 5 bases, leaving 15 bases between the germline ends. The CDR3 DNA follows: TGTGCCAGCAGCCAAGGAGGGGGTTGGGGGAACAATGAGCAGTTCTTC. Protein sequence: CASSQGGGWGNNEQFF.